A selection of T cell receptor beta chains follows, all from one sample in a study of blood T cell repertoires in COVID-19. Using immunoSEQ multiplex PCR, the repertoire was profiled, and TCRdb retains in-frame clones only, with some absent. The repertoire has roughly 56,000 clones, 75% to 95% of them found once; the top ten carry about 6.3%. The sequenced sample was peripheral blood. The receptor set was obtained from a man aged 45-65 years with active COVID-19. Each CDR3 is given with its conserved first and last residue. The order of the fields is CDR3 length, D gene, clone size, V gene, J gene, CDR3 DNA, CDR3 protein. The D gene is left open where the match is weak. Only part of the rows carry a size: once, few, many, or a class if the clone is expanded.

cdr3_length: 17; d_call: TRBD1; clone_size: -; v_call: TRBV10-3; j_call: TRBJ1-3; cdr3_nt: TGTGCCATCAGCGGGGGGACAGGGTTTGGAAAGGAAAACACCATATATTTT; cdr3_aa: CAISGGTGFGKENTIYF
cdr3_length: 16; d_call: -; clone_size: -; v_call: TRBV7-2; j_call: TRBJ2-5; cdr3_nt: TGTGCCAGCAGCCCCTGGGGGGGGGCCACCCAAGAGACCCAGTACTTC; cdr3_aa: CASSPWGGATQETQYF
cdr3_length: 14; d_call: TRBD1; clone_size: -; v_call: TRBV30; j_call: TRBJ1-1; cdr3_nt: TGTGCCTGGAGGAGGGACAGGGGGTTTACTGAAGCTTTCTTT; cdr3_aa: CAWRRDRGFTEAFF
cdr3_length: 13; d_call: TRBD1; clone_size: -; v_call: TRBV7-8; j_call: TRBJ1-2; cdr3_nt: TGTGCCAGCAGGGCGAAACAGGGGAATGGCTACACCTTC; cdr3_aa: CASRAKQGNGYTF
cdr3_length: 13; d_call: -; clone_size: -; v_call: TRBV10-3; j_call: TRBJ1-1; cdr3_nt: TGTGCCATCAGGCGGGACGGGGCCACTGAAGCTTTCTTT; cdr3_aa: CAIRRDGATEAFF
cdr3_length: 16; d_call: -; clone_size: few; v_call: TRBV30; j_call: TRBJ2-3; cdr3_nt: TGTGCCTGGAGTGTAGGGGGAACAGGGCGCACAGATACGCAGTATTTT; cdr3_aa: CAWSVGGTGRTDTQYF
cdr3_length: 15; d_call: -; clone_size: -; v_call: TRBV7-9; j_call: TRBJ2-2; cdr3_nt: TGTGCCAGCAGCTTCCTTGGAGGGGTCACCGGGGAGCTGTTTTTT; cdr3_aa: CASSFLGGVTGELFF
cdr3_length: 18; d_call: TRBD1; clone_size: -; v_call: TRBV6-2/TRBV6-3; j_call: TRBJ2-7; cdr3_nt: TGTGCCAGCAGTTATACCAGACAGGGGCAGCAGTCATCCTACGAGCAGTACTTC; cdr3_aa: CASSYTRQGQQSSYEQYF
cdr3_length: 13; d_call: -; clone_size: once; v_call: TRBV30; j_call: TRBJ1-1; cdr3_nt: TGTGCCTGGAGTTCTATGAGGAGCGCTGAAGCTTTCTTT; cdr3_aa: CAWSSMRSAEAFF
cdr3_length: 16; d_call: TRBD2; clone_size: -; v_call: TRBV5-1; j_call: TRBJ2-5; cdr3_nt: TGCGCCAGCAGCCCCGGGACTAGCGGGGGGGGAGAGACCCAGTACTTC; cdr3_aa: CASSPGTSGGGETQYF
cdr3_length: 17; d_call: TRBD2; clone_size: once; v_call: TRBV9; j_call: TRBJ2-5; cdr3_nt: TGTGCCAGCGGGACTAGCGGGGTAGGTTCGCCCCAAGAGACCCAGTACTTC; cdr3_aa: CASGTSGVGSPQETQYF
cdr3_length: 15; d_call: -; clone_size: -; v_call: TRBV5-1; j_call: TRBJ2-1; cdr3_nt: TGCGCCAGCACCCAGATGGGAGGCTCCTACAATGAGCAGTTCTTC; cdr3_aa: CASTQMGGSYNEQFF
cdr3_length: 16; d_call: TRBD2; clone_size: -; v_call: TRBV4-2; j_call: TRBJ2-1; cdr3_nt: TGTGCCAGCAGCCAGGAACGGGGGGGCTCCTACAATGAGCAGTTCTTC; cdr3_aa: CASSQERGGSYNEQFF
cdr3_length: 11; d_call: -; clone_size: -; v_call: TRBV2; j_call: TRBJ1-2; cdr3_nt: TGTGCCAGCGTAACAGTCTATGGCTACACCTTC; cdr3_aa: CASVTVYGYTF
cdr3_length: 17; d_call: TRBD2; clone_size: -; v_call: TRBV5-4; j_call: TRBJ2-1; cdr3_nt: TGTGCCAGCAGCTCGTCCACAACTAGCGGGGGGTACAATGAGCAGTTCTTC; cdr3_aa: CASSSSTTSGGYNEQFF
cdr3_length: 14; d_call: TRBD1; clone_size: -; v_call: TRBV6-2/TRBV6-3; j_call: TRBJ2-2; cdr3_nt: TGTGCCAGCAGTTTAAACAGGGGTTCCGGGGAGCTGTTTTTT; cdr3_aa: CASSLNRGSGELFF
cdr3_length: 19; d_call: -; clone_size: -; v_call: TRBV4-1; j_call: TRBJ1-2; cdr3_nt: TGCGCCAGCAGCCCCTTAACCCCGGGAACAAGAATTGGGAGACGTGGCTACACCTTC; cdr3_aa: CASSPLTPGTRIGRRGYTF
cdr3_length: 13; d_call: -; clone_size: -; v_call: TRBV11-2; j_call: TRBJ2-2; cdr3_nt: TGTGCCAGCAGCGCGGTAAACACCGGGGAGCTGTTTTTT; cdr3_aa: CASSAVNTGELFF
cdr3_length: 14; d_call: -; clone_size: -; v_call: TRBV19; j_call: TRBJ2-2; cdr3_nt: TGTGCCAGTAGTATAGTCACGAACACCGGGGAGCTGTTTTTT; cdr3_aa: CASSIVTNTGELFF
cdr3_length: 15; d_call: TRBD1; clone_size: -; v_call: TRBV5-1; j_call: TRBJ1-2; cdr3_nt: TGCGCCAGCAGCCCCCAAACAGGGGTGAACTATGGCTACACCTTC; cdr3_aa: CASSPQTGVNYGYTF
cdr3_length: 13; d_call: -; clone_size: -; v_call: TRBV12-3/TRBV12-4; j_call: TRBJ2-5; cdr3_nt: TGTGCCAGCAGTTTAGCGGGAGGTGAGACCCAGTACTTC; cdr3_aa: CASSLAGGETQYF
cdr3_length: 13; d_call: -; clone_size: -; v_call: TRBV29-1; j_call: TRBJ1-2; cdr3_nt: TGCAGCGTGGCCGAGGTAGAAGGCTATGGCTACACCTTC; cdr3_aa: CSVAEVEGYGYTF
cdr3_length: 15; d_call: -; clone_size: -; v_call: TRBV6-2/TRBV6-3; j_call: TRBJ2-7; cdr3_nt: TGTGCCAGCAGTTACTCGACAGGACGATCCTACGAGCAGTACTTC; cdr3_aa: CASSYSTGRSYEQYF
cdr3_length: 12; d_call: TRBD1; clone_size: -; v_call: TRBV27; j_call: TRBJ2-7; cdr3_nt: TGTGCCAGCAAAGAGGGGGCGCACGAGCAGTACTTC; cdr3_aa: CASKEGAHEQYF
cdr3_length: 17; d_call: TRBD1; clone_size: -; v_call: TRBV10-3; j_call: TRBJ2-1; cdr3_nt: TGTGCCATCAGTGATCTCAGCTCAGGGGGCGTAGGTAATGAGCAGTTCTTC; cdr3_aa: CAISDLSSGGVGNEQFF
cdr3_length: 13; d_call: -; clone_size: -; v_call: TRBV4-1; j_call: TRBJ1-6; cdr3_nt: TGCGCCAGCAGCCTAGGGAGTTATTCACCCCTCCACTTT; cdr3_aa: CASSLGSYSPLHF
cdr3_length: 12; d_call: TRBD1; clone_size: once; v_call: TRBV12-3/TRBV12-4; j_call: TRBJ2-7; cdr3_nt: TGTGCCAGCAAGACAGGGGGCCACGAGCAGTACTTC; cdr3_aa: CASKTGGHEQYF
cdr3_length: 13; d_call: -; clone_size: -; v_call: TRBV29-1; j_call: TRBJ2-7; cdr3_nt: TGCAGCGTTCTATCGCCGACTGAGTACGAGCAGTACTTC; cdr3_aa: CSVLSPTEYEQYF
cdr3_length: 16; d_call: TRBD2; clone_size: once; v_call: TRBV7-2; j_call: TRBJ2-3; cdr3_nt: TGTGCCAGCAGCTTAAGGACCGGGGGGGCGCCAGATACGCAGTATTTT; cdr3_aa: CASSLRTGGAPDTQYF
cdr3_length: 15; d_call: -; clone_size: -; v_call: TRBV4-3; j_call: TRBJ2-1; cdr3_nt: TGCGCCAGCAGCCTAAACTCCGCCCTGTACAATGAGCAGTTCTTC; cdr3_aa: CASSLNSALYNEQFF
cdr3_length: 15; d_call: TRBD2; clone_size: -; v_call: TRBV19; j_call: TRBJ2-1; cdr3_nt: TGTGCCAGTAGTAGCGGGAGTCCTTACTACAATGAGCAGTTCTTC; cdr3_aa: CASSSGSPYYNEQFF